This entry concerns a single T cell receptor beta chain. The germline V gene encodes CDR1 PRHDT and CDR2 FYEKMQ (reference sequence). The J segment lost 3 bases and the V segment lost 3 bases, leaving 6 bases of the junction unmatched. The CDR3 length is 17 residues. Original analysis: Scientists estimated how many nucleated cells there were by amplifying reference gene primers. TCRdb keeps only in-frame clones here, not all; method: immunoSEQ multiplex PCR. The V and J calls and the clone size are those of that table, but D and trimming were determined from the DNA. The table lists about 79,000 clones, roughly 89% of them singletons. This specimen comes from a study of blood T cell repertoires in COVID-19. Overall study context: Both acute and convalescent COVID-19 samples were obtained from the United States, Italy and Spain. T cells, B-cell-depleted T cells, or PBMCs provided the cDNA or gDNA that served as material.

The receptor's source is a man aged 65-85 years with active or convalescent COVID-19. The V gene is TRBV13, the J gene TRBJ1-6, with TRBD1 matching over 9 bases. Material for sequencing was peripheral blood. The CDR3 coding sequence is TGTGCCAGCAGCTTTACAGGGGGCTTGTTCTATAATTCACCCCTCCACTTT. Protein sequence: CASSFTGGLFYNSPLHF.